This T cell receptor beta chain appears in the sequencing data of a study of shared clonotypes between healthy human individuals (dated by TCRdb to between 2020 and 2021). In the study overall: The cohort included a few men and a couple of women between 18 and 49 years of age. Leukapheresis yielded between about 0.9 and 9 billion PBMCs per donor. For each donor, CD4 naive and CD4 memory were each run on three plates, CD8 naive on two plates, and CD8 memory on one plate. Different laboratories and diverse techniques were used to prepare libraries and sequence TCR repertoires, to increase sequencing depth and limit assay-specific biases. Blood TCR repertoires of about five healthy adults were deeply sequenced to estimate repertoire size and the extent of clonotype sharing between individuals. Results and caveats for the whole study, not just this receptor: Naive subsets generally had larger estimated clonotype richness than memory subsets. The small number of donors limited the genetic and exposure-history diversity represented. Sharing across a few donors was observed for around 4.8% of naive CD4, 3.5% of naive CD8, roughly 2.3% of memory CD4, and roughly 0.43% of memory CD8 clonotypes. Even with the large sequencing depth, rarefaction of the sorted-subset datasets indicated that sequencing was incomplete. Compared with non-shared clonotypes, clonotypes shared by all four sorted-subset donors had higher generation probabilities. Based on pairwise subsampling, the degree of clonotype sharing among donors was expected to be affected by sequencing depth. Only blood was sampled, and tissue TCR repertoires likely differ from those in blood.

Donors were healthy HIV-negative adults with no recently reported acute infections or vaccinations. Only Caucasian adults living in Nashville, Tennessee, USA were represented among the donors. CD4+ T cells were enriched by magnetic negative selection, after which naive cells were positively selected on CD45RA and the negative fraction was taken as the memory subset. Blood was collected by leukapheresis, and PBMCs were isolated by Ficoll-Histopaque density gradient centrifugation and then cryopreserved in liquid nitrogen vapor phase. Purity and quantity of every magnetically sorted T cell population were checked by analytical flow cytometry. Each sorted fraction had its genomic DNA isolated and then quantified by UV absorbance on a Nanodrop 2000c. Using the deep immunoSEQ assay, multiplex PCR amplified TCR CDR3 regions from genomic DNA. Extracted genomic DNA from each cell subset was spread evenly across all wells of several immunoSEQ 96-well plates, with each plate serving as a replicate. For sorted subsets, each replicate PCR was loaded with 200 ng genomic DNA, equivalent to 25,000 to 30,000 T cell genomes. The purified libraries were quantified using a Qubit 3.0 fluorometer, sized with a Bioanalyzer 2100, and then quantified again using the KAPA Library Quantification kit. A separate single-read 150-cycle Illumina NextSeq 550 flow cell was used to sequence each immunoSEQ 96-well plate. On the authors' methods: The immunoSEQ output contained only junctional sequences without quality scores, so filtering could not match that applied to full-length reads. Sequences were annotated with PyIR, a Python wrapper for IgBLAST v1.9, and V/J genes and CDR3 were assigned using IMGT germline references. Reads were filtered out if the reads had weak V/J assignments (E-value above 1e-6), no CDR3, stop codons, out-of-frame junctions, or ambiguous translated residues. V3J clonotypes were defined as sequences sharing an identical inferred V gene, J gene, and CDR3 amino acid sequence. Percentage overlap between repertoires was computed as shared unique clonotypes divided by the size of the smaller repertoire. Richness of each repertoire was evaluated using RTK rarefaction, the Chao1 estimator, and Recon v2.1 estimates of unobserved clonotypes. For all TCRbeta clonotypes obtained by the gDNA method from a few donors, generation probabilities were computed with OLGA. TCRdb provides this immuneACCESS table in a form limited to in-frame rearrangements. Some clones are lacking; in checked studies, under half of them reflect an unresolved V gene, and why the rest are absent is not known. That table is the source of V, J and clone size, and D and trimming were worked out from the DNA. Present in this sample are 2.5 million or so clones, around nine tenths of which were seen just once. Clones ranked in the top ten supply about 0.13% of the sample.

CDR1 SGHNT and CDR2 YYREEE are derived from the germline V gene (reference sequence). Trimming takes 1 base off V and 4 bases off J; junction bases not matched to a gene: 4. Its CDR3 holds 14 amino acids, cysteine through phenylalanine. The CDR3 DNA has 42 bases and is translated from base 1. With respect to this clone: Its antigen is still unknown. Base qualities are not at hand, and no much larger clone is one base apart.

The sequence derives from a man aged 18 to 29 in good health. Specimen: naive CD4+ T cells sorted from blood. This specimen's cell subset or site label, interpreted: CD45RA+ positively selected. Recombination joined TRBV5-4 with TRBJ2-7; 8 bases in the middle match TRBD2. CDR3 region: CASSLSGSLYEQYF. The sequenced DNA: TGTGCCAGCAGCTTGAGCGGGAGTCTGTACGAGCAGTACTTC.